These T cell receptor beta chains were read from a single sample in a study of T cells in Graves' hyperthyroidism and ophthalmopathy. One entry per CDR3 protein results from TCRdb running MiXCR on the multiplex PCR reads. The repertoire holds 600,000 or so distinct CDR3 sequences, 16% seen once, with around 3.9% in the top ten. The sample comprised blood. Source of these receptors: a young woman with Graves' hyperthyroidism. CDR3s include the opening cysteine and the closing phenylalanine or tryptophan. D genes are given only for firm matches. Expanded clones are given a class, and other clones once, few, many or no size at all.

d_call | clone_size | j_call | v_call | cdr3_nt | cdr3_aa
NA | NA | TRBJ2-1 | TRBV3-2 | TGTGCCAGCAGCCTTCGACTAGCGGAGATCTACAATGAGCAGTTCTTC | CASSLRLAEIYNEQFF
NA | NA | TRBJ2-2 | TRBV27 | TGTGCCACCTGGGGCGGGACGAACACCGGGGAGCTGTTTTTT | CATWGGTNTGELFF
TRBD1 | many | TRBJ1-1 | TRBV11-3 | TGTGCCAGCAGCCCATTGACAGGGGATCTCGCAGCTTTCTTT | CASSPLTGDLAAFF
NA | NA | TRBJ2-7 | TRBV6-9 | TGTGCCGGCAGTTACAGAACGAACTACGAGCAGTACTTC | CAGSYRTNYEQYF
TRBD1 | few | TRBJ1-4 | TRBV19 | TGTGCCAGTAGTATTGGGACAGTTGCAACTAATGAAAAACTGTTTTTT | CASSIGTVATNEKLFF
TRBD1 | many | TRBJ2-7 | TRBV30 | TGTGCCTGGAATTCAGGGGGCTACGAGCAGTACTTC | CAWNSGGYEQYF
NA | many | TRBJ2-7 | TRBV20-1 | TGCAGTGCCGATGGAGGGAGGCGCTACGAGCAGTACTTC | CSADGGRRYEQYF
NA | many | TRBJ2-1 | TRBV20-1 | TGCAGTGCTAGTTCGTCACTAGACGATAATGAGCAGTTCTTC | CSASSSLDDNEQFF
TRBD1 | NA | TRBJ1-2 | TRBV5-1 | TGCGCCAGCAGCCCTGCCCCAGGGGGCGCAGGTTATGGCTACACCTTC | CASSPAPGGAGYGYTF
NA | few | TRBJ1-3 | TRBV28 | TGTGCCAGCAGTTTAGTGCAGGAGTACTCTGGAAACACCATATATTTT | CASSLVQEYSGNTIYF
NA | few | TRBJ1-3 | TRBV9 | TGTGCCAGCAGCCCCCCCCAGGGAAACACCATATATTTT | CASSPPQGNTIYF
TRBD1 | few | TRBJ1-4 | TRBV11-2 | TGTGCCAGCTGCTCGCAGGGGGGCACTAATGAAAAACTGTTTTTT | CASCSQGGTNEKLFF
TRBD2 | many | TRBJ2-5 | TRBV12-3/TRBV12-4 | TGTGCCAGCAGCGGACTAGCGGGAGTAGAGACCCAGTACTTC | CASSGLAGVETQYF
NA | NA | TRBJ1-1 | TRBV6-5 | TGTGCCAGCAGTTACTCAGCAGGGGACACTGAAGCTTTCTTT | CASSYSAGDTEAFF
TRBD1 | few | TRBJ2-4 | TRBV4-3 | TGCGCCAGCAGCCCCGGGACAGGCTCTCCCAAAAACATTCAGTACTTC | CASSPGTGSPKNIQYF
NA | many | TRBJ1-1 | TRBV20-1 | TGCAGTGCTAGAGAAACAGGACGAAACACTGAAGCTTTCTTT | CSARETGRNTEAFF